This T cell receptor (beta chain) came from a study of T-cell reconstitution after alpha-beta-depleted transplantation in children. This clonotype was recorded a few times. Trimming pared 5 bases from V and 4 bases from J, leaving 9 bases between. This CDR3 has 13 residues. The authors prepared the TCRbeta library with unique molecular identifiers. TCRdb reanalysed the PCR reads using MiXCR and keeps one entry per CDR3 protein. The repertoire holds about 400,000 distinct CDR3 sequences, with over 20% as singletons. This material consisted of PBMCs from the stem cell graft donor, taken from the stem cell graft. The chain links TRBV12-3 or TRBV12-4 to TRBJ1-5, with D maybe TRBD1 (6 bases). This clonotype was sampled from a human donor who donated a stem cell graft to a child with acute myeloid leukemia. The CDR3: CASSPGENQPQHF. The CDR3 DNA is TGTGCCAGCAGTCCAGGGGAGAATCAGCCCCAGCATTTT.